The 3 T cell receptor beta chains reported below all come from one sample, sequenced in a study of lymphopenia after photon versus proton radiotherapy. The table came from immunoSEQ multiplex PCR; TCRdb's copy has only in-frame clones and leaves some out. The top ten clones hold 10% to 15% of a sample with some 64,000 clones, roughly 87% of them seen once. Sequenced here: peripheral blood, sampled from a patient treated with proton-based radiotherapy. Receptor source: an elderly man with esophageal cancer.

This chain joins TRBV19 and TRBJ1-5; 8 positions agree with TRBD1. Germline-derived CDR1 and CDR2 are LNHDA and SQIVND (reference sequence). The CDR3 loop spans 16 amino acids. Unmatched junction bases numbered 9, after V lost 7 bases and J lost 1 base. This chain's CDR3 is CASTGTGHQSNQPQHF. DNA of the CDR3: TGTGCCAGTACCGGGACAGGTCACCAAAGCAATCAGCCCCAGCATTTT.

V gene TRBV9 combines with J gene TRBJ1-5; D remains ambiguous. Germline V gives CDR1 SGDLS, CDR2 YYNGEE. V was shortened by 0 bases and J by 4 bases, with 11 bases between the two germline ends. This CDR3 region has 15 residues. The CDR3 here is CASSVGVETNQPQHF. The CDR3 DNA follows: TGTGCCAGCAGCGTAGGTGTAGAAACTAATCAGCCCCAGCATTTT.

This clone came up a few times. The J gene is TRBJ1-2, the V gene TRBV14; tentatively, D is TRBD1 (5 bases). Germline CDR1 SGHDN, CDR2 FVKESK. The CDR3 has 13 residues. The V end lost 2 bases, the J end lost 9 bases, and 13 bases lay between the germline ends. The CDR3 loop is CASSQFREVSYTF. CDR3 nucleotides: TGTGCCAGCAGCCAATTCAGGGAAGTGAGCTACACCTTC.